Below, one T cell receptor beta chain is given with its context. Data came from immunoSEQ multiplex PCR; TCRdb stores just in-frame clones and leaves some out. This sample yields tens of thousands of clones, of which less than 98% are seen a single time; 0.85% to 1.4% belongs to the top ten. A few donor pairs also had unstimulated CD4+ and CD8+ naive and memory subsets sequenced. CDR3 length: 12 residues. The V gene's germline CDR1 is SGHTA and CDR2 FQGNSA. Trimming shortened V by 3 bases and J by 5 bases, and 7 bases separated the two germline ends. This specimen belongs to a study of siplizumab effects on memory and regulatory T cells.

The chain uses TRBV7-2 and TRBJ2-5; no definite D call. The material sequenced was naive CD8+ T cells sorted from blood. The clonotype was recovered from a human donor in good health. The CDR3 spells CASSFAPETQYF. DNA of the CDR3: TGTGCCAGCAGCTTTGCTCCGGAGACCCAGTACTTC.